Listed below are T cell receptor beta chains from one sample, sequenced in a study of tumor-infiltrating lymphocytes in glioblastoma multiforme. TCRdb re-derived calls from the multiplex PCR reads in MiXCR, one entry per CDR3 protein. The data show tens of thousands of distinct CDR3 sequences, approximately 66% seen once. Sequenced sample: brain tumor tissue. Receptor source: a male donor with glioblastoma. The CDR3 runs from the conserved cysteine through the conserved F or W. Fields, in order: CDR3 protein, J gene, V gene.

CSAATGESSYNEQFF	TRBJ2-1	TRBV29-1
CASNSYSGGRYNEQFF	TRBJ2-1	TRBV28
CASSGSNRANTEAFF	TRBJ1-1	TRBV6-6
CASWTGGQNTEAFF	TRBJ1-1	TRBV12-3/TRBV12-4
CASSLDRGNEQFF	TRBJ2-1	TRBV11-2
CASILTGGCNEQFF	TRBJ2-1	TRBV28
CSARDLGYEQYF	TRBJ2-7	TRBV20-1
CASSFKIGDYGYTF	TRBJ1-2	TRBV7-9
CATGRGSSDTQYF	TRBJ2-3	TRBV24-1
CSVGTMTSYNEQSF	TRBJ2-1	TRBV29-1
CASSPHAGPGQETQYF	TRBJ2-5	TRBV5-1
CASSRDLMDTQYF	TRBJ2-3	TRBV5-1
CASTTGGVYEQYF	TRBJ2-7	TRBV28
CASSGTFGTQQGNEQFF	TRBJ2-1	TRBV11-2
CSASRRGKVLQETQYF	TRBJ2-5	TRBV20-1
CAIGGDRITEAFF	TRBJ1-1	TRBV10-3
CASSYRAQKGDTQYF	TRBJ2-3	TRBV11-2
CSVRNGTSGVYEQYF	TRBJ2-7	TRBV29-1
CARSAEEGRLGTGELFF	TRBJ2-2	TRBV25-1
CASSFGGGSNQPQHF	TRBJ1-5	TRBV28
CIVTSQGYYGYTF	TRBJ1-2	TRBV29-1
CAISRVRGPQSGYTF	TRBJ1-2	TRBV10-3
CASSLGTGDNQPQHF	TRBJ1-5	TRBV28
CSVVRDRDCEQYF	TRBJ2-7	TRBV29-1
CASNESQETQYF	TRBJ2-5	TRBV28
CASSPEGQGFYGYTF	TRBJ1-2	TRBV6-6
CATSDLRDEGSNTGELLF	TRBJ2-2	TRBV24-1
CASSMGPRTGGNTGELFF	TRBJ2-2	TRBV5-1
CSAREIRNNEQFF	TRBJ2-1	TRBV20-1
CANSSGHTADTIYF	TRBJ1-3	TRBV28
CASSVGTSSYEQYF	TRBJ2-7	TRBV10-1
CASSRDCDTEAFF	TRBJ1-1	TRBV4-2
CATSSSGRANTGELFF	TRBJ2-2	TRBV24-1
CSARPGKPDRGRETQYF	TRBJ2-5	TRBV20-1
CSASAVGEGRETQYF	TRBJ2-5	TRBV20-1
CASSLGGLESYEQYF	TRBJ2-7	TRBV11-2
CVSSQDSLVAAQETQYF	TRBJ2-5	TRBV4-2
CASKEGSSSGNTIYF	TRBJ1-3	TRBV6-5
CVSSEGPGGDNVAQHF	TRBJ1-5	TRBV2
CSARDRRVGNQPQHF	TRBJ1-5	TRBV20-1
CNGFHLGTGDGYTF	TRBJ1-2	TRBV20-1
CASGTGLAGGKRRDTQYF	TRBJ2-3	TRBV12-3/TRBV12-4
CATSGGSVQSEQFF	TRBJ2-1	TRBV15
CVSSLIPDERFF	TRBJ2-1	TRBV11-3
CAIRGPNTEAFF	TRBJ1-1	TRBV24-1
CASSGIGTGGLYEQYF	TRBJ2-7	TRBV10-1
CASEAQGGVAFF	TRBJ1-1	TRBV6-5
CASSLRAGASYDQYF	TRBJ2-7	TRBV5-6
CSVVHSYNEQFF	TRBJ2-1	TRBV29-1
CASSSGLAGFQEIQYF	TRBJ2-5	TRBV11-2
CSGHAGGTQYF	TRBJ2-5	TRBV29-1
CASALPGLALFTDTQYF	TRBJ2-3	TRBV12-3/TRBV12-4
CASSLAAAGELFF	TRBJ2-2	TRBV12-3/TRBV12-4
CASSPQTESYEQYF	TRBJ2-7	TRBV11-2
CSAREADSYEQYF	TRBJ2-7	TRBV20-1
CRVHTGVYGYTF	TRBJ1-2	TRBV29-1
CASSPGLSTDTQYF	TRBJ2-3	TRBV6-4